Shown below are 19 T cell receptor beta chains from a single sample sequenced in a study of blood T cell repertoires in COVID-19. Sequencing was performed with immunoSEQ multiplex PCR; in TCRdb, only in-frame clones are kept and a portion is missing. The table has about 170,000 clones, 65% to 85% seen once; the top ten hold approximately 4%. Specimen: PBMCs or T cells enriched from blood (not recorded which). Every receptor here comes from a woman aged 50 to 60 in a cohort exposed to, infected with or recovered from COVID-19 (not recorded which).

This clone was seen just once. The chain combines TRBV27 with TRBJ1-1; D gene unclear. The CDR3 has 14 residues. The germline gives CDR1 MNHEY, CDR2 SMNVEV (reference sequence). Trimming removed 2 bases from V and 3 bases from J, with 10 bases in between. Here the CDR3 reads CASSLRRGDTEAFF. In DNA form, the CDR3 reads TGTGCCAGCAGTTTAAGACGTGGAGACACTGAAGCTTTCTTT.

The CDR3 DNA sequence: TGCGCCAGCAGCTTGGCCGGTCGGGGGAACACCATATATTTT. Amino acids: CASSLAGRGNTIYF. The chain links TRBV5-1 to TRBJ1-3; weak D call: TRBD1 (5 bases). This CDR3 comprises 14 residues. V lost 0 bases to trimming and J lost 7 bases, with 11 bases between them. The germline V gene has CDR1 SGHRS and CDR2 YFSETQ.

The CDR3 loop reads CASSRSKDRGYTGELFF. DNA for the CDR3: TGTGCCAGCAGCCGTTCGAAGGACAGGGGATACACCGGGGAGCTGTTTTTT. This rearrangement joins TRBV11-2 to TRBJ2-2; 9 bases fit TRBD1. CDR3 size: 17 residues. CDR1 and CDR2 from the germline V gene are SGHAT and FQNNGV. V lost 5 bases to trimming and J lost 3 bases; unmatched junction nucleotides: 10.

This chain joins TRBV6-6 and TRBJ2-1; 7 bases match TRBD2. V gave up 5 bases and J gave up 4 bases; unmatched junction bases: 17. Germline CDR1 reads MNHNY; CDR2 reads SVGAGI (reference sequence). The CDR3 extends over 18 amino acids. CDR3 residues: CASSLTGTTALSYNEQFF. The CDR3 coding sequence is TGTGCCAGCAGTCTTACCGGGACTACAGCGTTGAGTTACAATGAGCAGTTCTTC.

The chain employs TRBV7-3 and TRBJ2-5, with 13 bases that match TRBD2. The germline gives CDR1 SGHTA, CDR2 FQGTGA. Unmatched junction bases numbered 5, after V lost 5 bases and J lost 2 bases. CDR3 length equals 16 residues. As DNA, the CDR3 is TGTGCCAGCAGCCCCGGGACTAGCGGGGCGCAAGAGACCCAGTACTTC. Translation gives CASSPGTSGAQETQYF.

The V and J genes are TRBV28 and TRBJ1-1; no reliable D call. The CDR3 spans 14 residues. V dropped 7 bases and J dropped 6 bases, with 18 bases sitting between them. Germline V lookup: CDR1 MDHEN, CDR2 SYDVKM. The CDR3: CASTQPGPGSEAFF. CDR3 bases: TGTGCCAGCACCCAACCGGGTCCGGGATCTGAAGCTTTCTTT.

The chain joins TRBV5-1 to TRBJ2-5; the match to TRBD1 covers 7 bases. There are 16 residues in the CDR3. Germline CDR1 SGHRS, CDR2 YFSETQ. V dropped 0 bases and J dropped 0; count of bases not matched to a gene: 5. The DNA of the CDR3 is TGCGCCAGCAGCTTGGGACGGACAGGAGACCAAGAGACCCAGTACTTC. As protein: CASSLGRTGDQETQYF.

This clone was detected only a few times. This chain joins TRBV3-1 (or the pseudogene TRBV3-2) and TRBJ2-2, with 10 bases that match TRBD1. Per the germline V gene, CDR1 is LGHDT and CDR2 is YNNKEL (reference sequence). The CDR3 consists of 16 residues. V trimming: 3 bases; J trimming: 2 bases; junction bases outside the gene matches: 3. The CDR3: CASSQRQGANTGELFF. The CDR3, as DNA: TGTGCCAGCAGCCAGAGACAGGGGGCAAACACCGGGGAGCTGTTTTTT.

The V and J genes are TRBV5-4 and TRBJ1-4, with D possibly matching TRBD1 (5 bases). V lost 1 base and J 8 bases, leaving 12 bases between the germline ends. CDR1 is SGHNT, CDR2 YYREEE, per germline (reference sequence). CDR3 size: 14 residues. The chain's CDR3 is CASSLQGVDEKLFF. CDR3 DNA: TGTGCCAGCAGCTTGCAGGGTGTAGACGAAAAACTGTTTTTT.

This chain uses TRBV7-9 with TRBJ2-7; D uncertain. Trimming took off 5 bases at V and 6 bases at J, with 8 bases between the two ends. The CDR3 length is 11 residues. Germline V gene lookup returns CDR1 SEHNR and CDR2 FQNEAQ (reference sequence). In DNA, the CDR3 is TGTGCCAGCAGCCCAGATCTCGAGCAGTACTTC. It specifies CASSPDLEQYF.

The chain has TRBV2 and TRBJ1-1; weak D call: TRBD1 (5 bases). V was trimmed by 6 bases and J by 1 base, leaving 9 bases between them. Germline V gene data show CDR1 as SNHLY and CDR2 as FYNNEI. The CDR3 spans 13 residues. For the CDR3, the DNA is TGTGCCAGCAGCCTAGGGGAGAACACTGAAGCTTTCTTT. Translated: CASSLGENTEAFF.

This clone was counted once. The chain joins TRBV6-5 to TRBJ2-3; unclear D gene. Trimming removed 2 bases from V and 4 bases from J, with 10 bases in between. Per the germline V gene, CDR1 is MNHEY and CDR2 is SVGAGI. The CDR3 spans 14 residues. The CDR3 here is CASSYGSVADTQYF. CDR3 sequence (DNA): TGTGCCAGCAGTTACGGTTCGGTCGCAGATACGCAGTATTTT.

J is TRBJ2-1 and V is TRBV7-8; TRBD1 aligns across 7 bases. This CDR3 is built from 14 residues. The germline CDR1 and CDR2 sequences are SGHVS and FQNEAQ. J was trimmed by 7 bases and V by 3 bases; bases with no gene match: 6. This CDR3 is CASSFDRVGNEQFF. CDR3 nucleotides: TGTGCCAGCAGCTTTGACAGGGTTGGTAATGAGCAGTTCTTC.

This rearrangement joins TRBV4-2 to TRBJ2-1; D remains unclear. The germline V gene has CDR1 LGHNA and CDR2 YNFKEQ. V shed 5 bases and J shed 1 base, with 18 bases lying between them. The CDR3 covers 17 residues. In DNA form, the CDR3 reads TGTGCCAGCAGCTATGAGTCAGGTCATAGTTCCTACAATGAGCAGTTCTTC. It is translated as CASSYESGHSSYNEQFF.

This clone was detected a few times. V usage is TRBV5-4 and J usage is TRBJ2-7; 7 nucleotides align to TRBD1. The ends lost 2 bases at V and 2 bases at J; junction bases unmatched: 1. This CDR3 has 13 residues. Germline loops: CDR1 SGHNT, CDR2 YYREEE (reference sequence). The CDR3 spells CASSFDRAYEQYF. CDR3 DNA: TGTGCCAGCAGCTTCGACAGGGCCTACGAGCAGTACTTC.

The V call is TRBV28, the J call TRBJ1-1, with TRBD1 as a possible D gene (5 bases). The germline gives CDR1 MDHEN, CDR2 SYDVKM. Trimming cost V 3 bases and J 0 bases, with 14 bases left between them. This CDR3 comprises 16 residues. The CDR3 DNA reads TGTGCCAGCAGTTTCGGGTATTTAGGGGTGAACACTGAAGCTTTCTTT. Residues: CASSFGYLGVNTEAFF.

The CDR3 reads CASTGTGLVKLFF. CDR3 in DNA: TGTGCCAGTACCGGGACAGGGTTGGTAAAACTGTTTTTT. The V and J genes are TRBV19 and TRBJ1-4; 9 bases line up with TRBD1. This CDR3 region has 13 residues. V dropped 7 bases and J dropped 10; count of bases not matched to a gene: 7. Germline lookup yields CDR1 LNHDA and CDR2 SQIVND (reference sequence).

The V and J genes are TRBV2 and TRBJ1-1; possible D gene TRBD1, 5 bases. V shed 2 bases and J shed 4 bases, with 14 bases lying between them. Germline V gene data show CDR1 as SNHLY and CDR2 as FYNNEI. The CDR3 covers 15 residues. The CDR3 nucleotides read TGTGCCAGCAGTGAAAAGCCAGACAGAGGCACTGAAGCTTTCTTT. It encodes CASSEKPDRGTEAFF. Variable domain in full (rest from reference TRBV2 and TRBJ1-1): EPEVTQTPSHQVTQMGQEVILRCVPISNHLYFYWYRQILGQKVEFLVSFYNNEISEKSEIFDDQFSVERPDGSNFTLKIRSTKLEDSAMYFCASSEKPDRGTEAFFGQGTRLTVV.

The V gene is TRBV11-1, the J gene TRBJ2-3; D possibly corresponds to TRBD1 (5 bases). The CDR3 contains 13 residues. Trimming took 4 bases from V and 11 from J, leaving 16 bases between them. Germline CDR1 and CDR2: SGHAT and FQDESV (reference sequence). The CDR3 DNA is TGTGCCAGCAGCTCAGGGCAGTCGTCCGGGCAGTATTTT. Its protein is CASSSGQSSGQYF.